This record looks at one TCR beta chain sequence and its context. The antigen is undetermined. Profiling relied on immunoSEQ multiplex PCR, and the TCRdb table lists in-frame clones only, not all of them. This sample has 55,000 to 80,000 clones; roughly 57% occur once, and the top ten carry roughly 15%. The sample comes from a study of cytotoxic CD8 clonotypes in ibrutinib-treated CLL. Overall study: Roughly 10 relapsed/refractory, some 16 treatment-naive; fewer than 18 IGHV unmutated.

General observations from the study: Samples were collected at differing times from sustained-remission and progressing patients. Contraction or stability on treatment characterized the public clonotypes, which were uncommon.

V lost 8 bases and J lost 7, with 17 bases in between. Germline V gene data show CDR1 as SGHAT and CDR2 as FQNNGV. The CDR3 consists of 13 residues. PBMCs were cryopreserved, and roughly 2.1 micrograms of genomic DNA from them went into TCR beta libraries. The origin of this receptor is a human donor with chronic lymphocytic leukemia. The V call is TRBV11-2, the J call TRBJ1-1; D ambiguous. Specimen: PBMCs, collected after 12 months of ibrutinib treatment. The CDR3 nucleotides are TGTGCCAGCTCCGGCCCGAGGGTGCTTGAAGCTTTCTTT. Translation: CASSGPRVLEAFF.